The subject of this entry is one TCR beta chain. The method was immunoSEQ multiplex PCR; TCRdb's version includes in-frame clones alone and lacks a portion of them. Of around 2.1 million clones listed, approximately 94% are singletons. The sample originates from a study of shared clonotypes between healthy human individuals. The CDR3 spans 15 residues. Germline-derived CDR1 and CDR2 are SQVTM and ANQGSEA. Germline trimming cut 4 bases from V and 0 bases from J; bases unmatched to any gene: 4. The sample comprised naive CD4+ T cells sorted from blood. Subset here: CD45RA+ positively selected. This sequence was found in a man between 18 and 29 years old in good health. The rearrangement links TRBV29-1 to TRBJ1-1, with 11 bases matching TRBD1. CDR3 region: CSVGTGGMMNTEAFF. CDR3 DNA sequence: TGCAGCGTTGGGACAGGGGGCATGATGAACACTGAAGCTTTCTTT.